These T cell receptor beta chains were read from a single sample in a study of blood T cell repertoires in COVID-19. Only in-frame clones appear in the TCRdb table, and some are missing; sequencing was by immunoSEQ multiplex PCR. Altogether about 25,000 clones are present, about 84% being singletons, with the ten largest covering more than 45%. Sequencing was performed on peripheral blood. These receptors were obtained from a man aged 50-60 years with active or convalescent COVID-19. The conserved cysteine and the conserved F or W are not part of the CDR3 here.

V: TRBV25-1; CDR3: ASLDSSSGNTIY
V: TRBV28; CDR3: ASTRSGPYEQY
V: TRBV5-1; CDR3: ASSLTGLNTEAF
V: TRBV4-2; CDR3: ASSQDLERGGWDTQY
V: TRBV7-3; CDR3: ASSLGGTILSEAF
V: TRBV7-9; CDR3: ASSSALGGGMGYT
V: TRBV28; CDR3: ASRDSLNTEAF
V: TRBV3-1/TRBV3-2; CDR3: ASSHALTDTQY
V: TRBV19; CDR3: ASSIGYRGYGGELF
V: TRBV9; CDR3: ASSPDGGGSYNEQF
V: TRBV6-6; CDR3: ASKNRGKEY
V: TRBV4-1; CDR3: ASSQGGGSGRSYNEQF
V: TRBV24-1; CDR3: ATSEPSSGRGGTDTQY
V: TRBV9; CDR3: ATTTRTGVSATEAF
V: TRBV10-2; CDR3: ASSENIGVGYT
V: TRBV4-1; CDR3: ASRQGVSSPLH
V: TRBV5-4; CDR3: ASSLEGHEFYGYT
V: TRBV27; CDR3: ASFRGNTGELF
V: TRBV5-4; CDR3: ASSQGTLTYEQY
V: TRBV18; CDR3: ASSPVRGGSDTQY
V: TRBV2; CDR3: ASRRTITNEKLF
V: TRBV3-1/TRBV3-2; CDR3: ASSQVPGYENTIY
V: TRBV6-5; CDR3: ASIDWLNTEAF
V: TRBV4-2; CDR3: ASSQFSGSEETQY
V: TRBV9; CDR3: ASSATPGTANEQF
V: TRBV28; CDR3: ASRDRGVDGYT
V: TRBV6-2/TRBV6-3; CDR3: ASSYLGRADTQY
V: TRBV5-6; CDR3: ASSLAQGYSNQPQH
V: TRBV28; CDR3: ASSIQGQPQH
V: TRBV12-3/TRBV12-4; CDR3: ASSQGAYEQY
V: TRBV5-1; CDR3: ASSLASGSGYLDTQY
V: TRBV11-3; CDR3: ASSYGANEQF
V: TRBV6-4; CDR3: ASSDFLSRDASEQF
V: TRBV20-1; CDR3: SAKGADTQY
V: TRBV2; CDR3: ASSDGGANEKLF
V: TRBV10-1; CDR3: ASSDLAGDTQY
V: TRBV6-1; CDR3: ASSEAGAGGTDTQY
V: TRBV6-5; CDR3: ASTGGFGNTIY
V: TRBV6-4; CDR3: ASIEVLDRGKNTEAF
V: TRBV27; CDR3: ASSFLPTDTQY
V: TRBV28; CDR3: ASLRRGAGGHEQY
V: TRBV7-9; CDR3: ASSLGTGGPYSSPLH
V: TRBV3-1/TRBV3-2; CDR3: ASSQLGQGASYNEQF
V: TRBV11-3; CDR3: ASSLTGIRGYT
V: TRBV5-1; CDR3: ASTSAGGLYEQY
V: TRBV30; CDR3: AWTKSQGAQPQH
V: TRBV4-1; CDR3: ASSQAPGLAKNIQY
V: TRBV5-1; CDR3: ASSSYRGAYEQY
V: TRBV3-1/TRBV3-2; CDR3: ASSLQGNDEQF